This passage covers 17 T cell receptor beta chains from one sample sequenced in a study of blood T cell repertoires in COVID-19. Repertoires were generated with immunoSEQ multiplex PCR, while TCRdb's copy carries only in-frame clones and drops some. Seen here are 50,000 or so clones, less than 90% observed once, and the top ten hold about 7%. Sequencing was carried out using peripheral blood. These receptors were collected from a man in his sixties with active COVID-19.

The chain couples TRBV27 to TRBJ2-5; D perhaps matches TRBD2 (6 bases). The J call may be incorrect, as the DNA end agrees better with TRBJ2-7. The CDR3 consists of 12 residues. The germline CDR1 and CDR2 sequences are MNHEY and SMNVEV (reference sequence). The CDR3 spells CASSPRGSEQYF. CDR3 DNA sequence: TGTGCCAGCAGCCCTCGGGGGAGCGAGCAGTACTTC.

This chain connects TRBV2 to TRBJ2-3; 9 bases match TRBD2. V lost 6 bases and J lost 0; bases outside the gene matches: 7. The CDR3 extends over 16 amino acids. Germline V CDR1 and CDR2: SNHLY, FYNNEI. The CDR3 loop reads CASRTGTSLSTDTQYF. The CDR3 bases are TGTGCCAGCAGGACCGGGACTAGCCTAAGCACAGATACGCAGTATTTT.

The V gene is TRBV2, the J gene TRBJ1-1, with D uncertain. V shed 5 bases and J shed 7 bases, with 8 bases lying between them. The V gene's germline CDR1 is SNHLY and CDR2 FYNNEI. The CDR3 is made up of 11 amino acids. CDR3 sequence: CASSSQYEAFF. The CDR3, as DNA: TGTGCCAGCAGTTCACAATATGAAGCTTTCTTT. Full variable domain (remainder filled in from reference TRBV2 and TRBJ1-1): EPEVTQTPSHQVTQMGQEVILRCVPISNHLYFYWYRQILGQKVEFLVSFYNNEISEKSEIFDDQFSVERPDGSNFTLKIRSTKLEDSAMYFCASSSQYEAFFGQGTRLTVV.

This clone was observed once. The chain joins TRBV12-5 to TRBJ1-4; D not certain. Germline CDR1 LGHNT, CDR2 FRNRAP. Between the trimmed V and J ends, which lost 0 bases and 15 bases, there was a span of 8 bases. This CDR3 spans 11 amino acids. CDR3 sequence: CASGLVKALFF. The CDR3 DNA sequence: TGTGCTAGTGGTTTGGTAAAAGCTTTGTTTTTT. The whole variable domain, remainder taken from reference TRBV12-5 and TRBJ1-4, is DARVTQTPRHKVTEMGQEVTMRCQPILGHNTVFWYRQTMMQGLELLAYFRNRAPLDDSGMPKDRFSAEMPDATLATLKIQPSEPRDSAVYFCASGLVKALFFGSGTQLSVL.

The chain recombines TRBV5-1 with TRBJ2-5, with 8 bases aligning to TRBD1. CDR3 size: 14 residues. Germline values: CDR1 SGHRS, CDR2 YFSETQ. Trimming removed 4 bases from V and 5 bases from J; junction bases left unmatched: 7. The CDR3 DNA is TGCGCCAGCAGCCCCCAGGGGGCGGAGGAGACCCAGTACTTC. This encodes CASSPQGAEETQYF. The complete variable domain, with remaining parts taken from reference TRBV5-1 and TRBJ2-5, reads KAGVTQTPRYLIKTRGQQVTLSCSPISGHRSVSWYQQTPGQGLQFLFEYFSETQRNKGNFPGRFSGRQFSNSRSEMNVSTLELGDSALYLCASSPQGAEETQYFGPGTRLLVL.

The chain has TRBV6-1 and TRBJ2-4; TRBD2 agrees at 12 bases. V lost 0 bases, J lost 6 bases, and 9 bases stayed unmatched. Germline assignment: CDR1 MNHNS and CDR2 SASEGT. This CDR3 contains 18 residues. CDR3 protein: CASSEALLTSGSLNIQYF. Written as DNA, the CDR3 is TGTGCCAGCAGTGAAGCGCTTCTGACTAGCGGGAGTCTAAACATTCAGTACTTC.

Here the CDR3 reads CASSSPGTPISNEQFF. CDR3 in DNA: TGTGCCAGCAGTTCCCCCGGGACTCCTATTTCCAATGAGCAGTTCTTC. V and J are TRBV28 and TRBJ2-1; tentatively, D is TRBD2 (6 bases). Per germline, CDR1 MDHEN and CDR2 SYDVKM. Deletions cut 4 bases from V and 6 bases from J, with 19 bases between. The CDR3 totals 16 residues. Drawing the rest from reference TRBV28 and TRBJ2-1, the complete variable domain is DVKVTQSSRYLVKRTGEKVFLECVQDMDHENMFWYRQDPGLGLRLIYFSYDVKMKEKGDIPEGYSVSREKKERFSLILESASTNQTSMYLCASSSPGTPISNEQFFGPGTRLTVL.

The V and J genes are TRBV5-1 and TRBJ2-1; 7 bases are a match to TRBD2. The length of the CDR3 is 14 residues. V dropped 6 bases and J dropped 4; count of bases not matched to a gene: 7. Germline assignment: CDR1 SGHRS and CDR2 YFSETQ. CDR3 residues: CASKGSGQYNEQFF. The DNA for the CDR3 is TGCGCCAGCAAAGGTAGCGGGCAATACAATGAGCAGTTCTTC.

The count of this clone is one. The chain has TRBV28 and TRBJ1-4; D is ambiguous. There are 14 residues in the CDR3. Germline V gene lookup returns CDR1 MDHEN and CDR2 SYDVKM. The V end was cut by 2 bases, the J end by 3 bases, with 7 bases between. CDR3: CASSLIEANEKLFF. CDR3 nucleotides: TGTGCCAGCAGTTTAATAGAGGCTAATGAAAAACTGTTTTTT.

The V gene is TRBV19, the J gene TRBJ2-4, with D maybe TRBD1 (5 bases). Germline CDR1 LNHDA, CDR2 SQIVND (reference sequence). This CDR3 is built from 13 residues. V lost 6 bases to trimming and J lost 6 bases, with 12 bases between them. The CDR3 nucleotides are TGTGCCAGTAGCTCAAACAGGAGAAACATTCAGTACTTC. It is translated as CASSSNRRNIQYF.

The rearrangement uses TRBV5-6 and TRBJ1-1, with 9 bases matching TRBD1. CDR1 and CDR2 from the germline V gene are SGHDT and YYEEEE. V was clipped by 1 base and J by 5 bases; unmatched bases: 3. The CDR3 runs to 14 residues. CDR3: CASSLLTGGTEAFF. CDR3 bases: TGTGCCAGCAGCTTGCTGACAGGGGGAACTGAAGCTTTCTTT.

V gene TRBV11-3 combines with J gene TRBJ2-2; 8 bases fit TRBD2. This CDR3 contains 17 residues. Germline V gene data show CDR1 as SGHNT and CDR2 as YENEEA. V gave up 0 bases and J gave up 2 bases; unmatched junction bases: 5. The CDR3 DNA follows: TGTGCCAGCAGCTTAGAGGGCGGGAGGCCCAACACCGGGGAGCTGTTTTTT. Encoded protein: CASSLEGGRPNTGELFF.

This chain links TRBV29-1 with TRBJ2-3; the match to TRBD2 covers 11 bases. Trimming removed 4 bases from V and 3 bases from J; junction bases left unmatched: 6. CDR1 SQVTM and CDR2 ANQGSEA come from the germline V gene. The CDR3 length is 15 residues. This CDR3 is CSVGVTSGMTDTQYF. The CDR3 DNA reads TGCAGCGTTGGGGTGACTAGCGGGATGACAGATACGCAGTATTTT.

The chain uses TRBV4-2 and TRBJ2-7; 10 bases are a match to TRBD2. The CDR3 has 15 amino acids. From germline, CDR1 is LGHNA and CDR2 YNFKEQ. The J segment lost 13 bases and the V segment lost 2 bases, leaving 14 bases of the junction unmatched. The chain's CDR3 is CASSQSLAGEPRRYF. As DNA, the CDR3 is TGTGCCAGCAGCCAATCTCTAGCGGGAGAACCGCGGCGTTACTTC.

By share, this clone ranks as medium-sized (0.01 to 0.1%). The gene calls are TRBV6-2 or TRBV6-3 and TRBJ2-6; D is undetermined. The V end was cut by 0 bases, the J end by 0 bases, with 9 bases between. Germline V gene data show CDR1 as MNHEY and CDR2 as SVGEGT. The CDR3 spans 17 residues. CDR3 bases: TGTGCCAGCAGTTACTCGACTTCGAGCTCTGGGGCCAACGTCCTGACTTTC. Translating it yields CASSYSTSSSGANVLTF.

The chain employs TRBV19 and TRBJ2-7; D is uncertain. Germline CDR1 LNHDA, CDR2 SQIVND (reference sequence). The CDR3 is 12 amino acids. The V end lost 4 bases, the J end lost 4 bases, and 8 bases lay between the germline ends. CDR3 loop: CASSKPGYEQYF. The CDR3 DNA reads TGTGCCAGTAGTAAGCCAGGATACGAGCAGTACTTC.

The V gene is TRBV7-3, the J gene TRBJ2-7, with 7 bases identical to TRBD2. V trimming: 5 bases; J trimming: 0 bases; junction bases outside the gene matches: 4. This CDR3 has 14 amino acids. The germline gives CDR1 SGHTA, CDR2 FQGTGA. CDR3 residues: CASSPGTTSYEQYF. The CDR3 coding sequence is TGTGCCAGCAGCCCAGGGACTACCTCCTACGAGCAGTACTTC.